This TCR beta chain was captured by sequencing in a study of blood T cell repertoires in COVID-19. Study details: From the United States, Italy and Spain came samples of acute and convalescent COVID-19. In each case, the material was cDNA or gDNA derived from T cells, B-cell-depleted T cells, or PBMCs.

Recruits, aged roughly 18 to 90 years, lived in about two dozen US areas. Looked up from germline, CDR1 is SGHDT and CDR2 is YYEEEE. The CDR3 spans 15 residues. V lost 0 bases to trimming and J lost 5 bases; unmatched junction nucleotides: 7. In the source study's methods: Using reference gene primer amplification, nucleated cell counts were estimated. Generated by immunoSEQ multiplex PCR, the TCRdb table keeps only in-frame clones and is missing some. The DNA was the basis for D and trimming; V, J and clone size are from that table. The table shows 200,000 to 250,000 clones, with roughly nine tenths occurring only once.

The sample comprised PBMCs or T cells enriched from blood (not recorded which). The receptor comes from a woman aged 25 to 39 with acute COVID-19. The V call is TRBV5-6, the J call TRBJ2-7; 8 bases are shared with TRBD1. The CDR3 DNA follows: TGTGCCAGCAGCTTGGCAGGGGGCGGAAGGGACGAGCAGTACTTC. Translated: CASSLAGGGRDEQYF.